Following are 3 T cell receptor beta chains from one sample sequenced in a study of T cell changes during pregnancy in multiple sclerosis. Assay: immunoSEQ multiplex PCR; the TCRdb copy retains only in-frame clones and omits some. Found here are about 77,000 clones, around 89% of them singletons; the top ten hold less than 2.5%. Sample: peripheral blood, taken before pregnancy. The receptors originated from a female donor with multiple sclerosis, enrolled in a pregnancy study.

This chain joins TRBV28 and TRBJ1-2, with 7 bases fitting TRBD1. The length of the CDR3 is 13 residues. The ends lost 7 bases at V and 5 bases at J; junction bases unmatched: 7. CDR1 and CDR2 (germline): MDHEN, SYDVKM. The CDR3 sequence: CASIPRGQYGYTF. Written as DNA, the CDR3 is TGTGCCAGCATTCCCAGGGGACAGTATGGCTACACCTTC.

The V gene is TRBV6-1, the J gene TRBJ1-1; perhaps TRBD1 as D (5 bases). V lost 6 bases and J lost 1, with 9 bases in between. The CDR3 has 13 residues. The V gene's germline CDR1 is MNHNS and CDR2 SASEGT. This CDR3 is CASRTQGNTEAFF. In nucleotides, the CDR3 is TGTGCCAGCAGGACTCAGGGGAACACTGAAGCTTTCTTT.

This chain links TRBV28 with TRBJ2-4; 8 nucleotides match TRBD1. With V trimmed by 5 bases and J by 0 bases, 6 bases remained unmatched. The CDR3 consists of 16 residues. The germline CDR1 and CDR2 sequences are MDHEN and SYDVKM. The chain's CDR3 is CASSDRGGLAKNIQYF. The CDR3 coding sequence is TGTGCCAGCAGTGACAGGGGCGGACTAGCCAAAAACATTCAGTACTTC.